The 8 T cell receptor beta chains in this list originate from one sample, sequenced in a study of CD8+ T cells in alopecia areata. Following extraction, RNA underwent reverse transcription to cDNA, which served as the sequencing template. TCRdb's copy holds only in-frame clones and misses some; the assay was immunoSEQ multiplex PCR. This sample carries approximately 280,000 clones, none of them present only once. It was with CD4, CD8alpha, NKG2D, NKG2ACE and other markers that pooled cutaneous lymph node cells were sorted. Sequencing input: CD4+ T cells sorted from a lymph node. All receptors come from a C3H/HeJ mouse with alopecia areata. The MHC haplotype of this mouse line is H2-k.

This clone was found a few times. Mouse gene names and germline throughout. The read ends 4 residues shy of where the CDR3 ends; the end is completed using the germline J gene. This rearrangement joins TRBV1 to TRBJ2-7, with D perhaps TRBD1 (5 bases). This CDR3 has 14 amino acids. Germline-derived CDR1 and CDR2 are NSQYPW and LRSPGD (reference sequence). CDR3 protein: CTCSADSGRDEQYF. The sequenced CDR3 bases are TGCACCTGCAGTGCAGATTCAGGGCGGGAT.

This clone was observed a handful of times. The gene symbols are mouse symbols. The sequence runs out 4 residues before the end of the CDR3; the remainder is reconstructed from the germline J gene. The chain has TRBV5 and TRBJ2-1, with 14 bases aligning to TRBD2. The germline gives CDR1 LGHNA, CDR2 YNLKQL (reference sequence). This CDR3 contains 16 residues. The CDR3 reads CASSQEGLGGRAEQFF. The DNA read from the CDR3 is TGTGCCAGCAGCCAAGAGGGACTGGGGGGGCGCGCT.

Of note for this clone: Gene labels here are mouse ones. With the read ending 4 residues before the CDR3 end, the germline J gene is used to fill in that end. The sample has other DNA sequences that encode this CDR3 too. The V call is TRBV13-2, the J call TRBJ2-1, with D unresolved. Germline assignment: CDR1 NNHNN and CDR2 SYGAGS (reference sequence). This CDR3 has 13 residues. V lost 2 bases to trimming and J lost 0 bases, with 3 bases between them. Partial CDR3 DNA: TGTGCCAGCGGTGACAATAACTATGCT. Protein: CASGDNNYA. The whole CDR3 sequence reads CASGDNNYAEQFF.

This clone was detected only a few times. The gene symbols are mouse symbols. The read halts 4 residues ahead of the CDR3 end, with the missing end drawn from the germline J gene. The genes are TRBV29 and TRBJ1-1, with TRBD1 identical over 8 bases. Germline V lookup: CDR1 MSHET, CDR2 SYDVDS. The CDR3 has 15 residues. After removal of 0 bases from V and 0 bases from J, the junction contained 0 bases not matched to a gene. The CDR3 here is CASSLSTGANTEVFF. The covered CDR3 bases are TGTGCTAGCAGTTTATCGACAGGGGCAAACACA.

This clone was seen a handful of times. Genes and germline come from the mouse. The read halts 4 residues ahead of the CDR3 end, with the missing end drawn from the germline J gene. The chain recombines TRBV14 with TRBJ1-2, with TRBD1 matching 9 bases. V was clipped by 5 bases and J by 3 bases; unmatched bases: 5. Germline-derived CDR1 and CDR2 are SGHDT and FRDEAV. The CDR3 runs 14 residues. The CDR3 is CASSTRDRDSDYTF. Partial CDR3 DNA: TGTGCCAGCAGCACACGGGACAGGGACTCC.

This clone was seen only a few times. Genes here carry mouse names. The missing CDR3 end, 4 residues past where the read stops, is filled in from the germline J gene. The rearrangement links TRBV13-2 to TRBJ2-1, with 8 bases that match TRBD2. This CDR3 has 15 residues. J lost 3 bases, V lost 1 base, and 3 bases had no gene match. Germline CDR1 reads NNHNN; CDR2 reads SYGAGS (reference sequence). Here the CDR3 reads CASGDRTGSYAEQFF. The CDR3 bases that were read are TGTGCCAGCGGTGATCGGACTGGGAGCTATGCT.

This clone was found a few times. Mouse gene names apply. The read halts 4 residues ahead of the CDR3 end, with the missing end drawn from the germline J gene. The chain joins TRBV15 to TRBJ2-5; 9 bases map to TRBD2. Germline V CDR1 and CDR2: SGHND, FRSKSL. The CDR3 runs 16 residues. V shed 2 bases, J shed 3 bases, and the junction held 6 bases outside the gene matches. Partial CDR3 DNA: TGTGCCAGCAGTTTACTCCCCGACTGGGGGCAAGAC. Its protein product is CASSLLPDWGQD. The whole CDR3 is CASSLLPDWGQDTQYF.

This clone was found a few times. Mouse gene names apply. The DNA ends 4 residues before the CDR3 does, and the rest of the CDR3 is filled in from the germline J gene. This chain connects TRBV13-3 to TRBJ2-7; 7 nucleotides line up with TRBD1. Per the germline V gene, CDR1 is NNHDY and CDR2 is SYVADS. The CDR3 totals 13 residues. The CDR3 loop reads CASSLTGRYEQYF. CDR3 bases read: TGTGCCAGCAGTTTGACAGGGCGTTAT.